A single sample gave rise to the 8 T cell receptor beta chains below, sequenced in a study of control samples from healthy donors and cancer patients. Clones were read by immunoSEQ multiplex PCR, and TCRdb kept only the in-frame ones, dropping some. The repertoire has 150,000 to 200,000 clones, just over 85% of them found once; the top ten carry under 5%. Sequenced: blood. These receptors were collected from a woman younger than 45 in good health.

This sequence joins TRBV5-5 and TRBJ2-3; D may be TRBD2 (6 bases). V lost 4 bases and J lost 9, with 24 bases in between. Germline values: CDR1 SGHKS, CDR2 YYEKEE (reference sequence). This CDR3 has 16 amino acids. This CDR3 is CASSRIPGTHGVTQYF. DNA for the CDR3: TGTGCCAGCAGCAGGATCCCCGGGACTCACGGTGTGACGCAGTATTTT.

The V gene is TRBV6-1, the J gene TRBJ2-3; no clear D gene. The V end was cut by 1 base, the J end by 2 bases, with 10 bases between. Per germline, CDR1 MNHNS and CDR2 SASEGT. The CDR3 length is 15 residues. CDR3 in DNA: TGTGCCAGCAGTGAAGGGGAACGGAACACAGATACGCAGTATTTT. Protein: CASSEGERNTDTQYF.

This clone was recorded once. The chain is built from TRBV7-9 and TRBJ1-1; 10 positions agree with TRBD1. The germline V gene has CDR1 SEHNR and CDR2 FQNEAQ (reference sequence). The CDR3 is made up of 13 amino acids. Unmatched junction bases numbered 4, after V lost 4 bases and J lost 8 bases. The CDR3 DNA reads TGTGCCAGCAGCTGGGCGGGACAGGGGGAAGCTTTCTTT. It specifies CASSWAGQGEAFF.

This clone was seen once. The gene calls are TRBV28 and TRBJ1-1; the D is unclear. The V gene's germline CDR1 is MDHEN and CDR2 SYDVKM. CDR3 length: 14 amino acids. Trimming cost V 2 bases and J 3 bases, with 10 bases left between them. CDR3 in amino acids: CASSLQVTDTEAFF. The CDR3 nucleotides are TGTGCCAGCAGTTTACAGGTGACCGACACTGAAGCTTTCTTT. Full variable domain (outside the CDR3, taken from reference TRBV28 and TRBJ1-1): DVKVTQSSRYLVKRTGEKVFLECVQDMDHENMFWYRQDPGLGLRLIYFSYDVKMKEKGDIPEGYSVSREKKERFSLILESASTNQTSMYLCASSLQVTDTEAFFGQGTRLTVV.

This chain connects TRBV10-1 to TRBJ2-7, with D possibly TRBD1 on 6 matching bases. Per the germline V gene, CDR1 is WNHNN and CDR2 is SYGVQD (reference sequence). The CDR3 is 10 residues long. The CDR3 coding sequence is TGCGCGAGCAGGGGACGCGAGCAGTACGTC. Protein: CASRGREQYV.

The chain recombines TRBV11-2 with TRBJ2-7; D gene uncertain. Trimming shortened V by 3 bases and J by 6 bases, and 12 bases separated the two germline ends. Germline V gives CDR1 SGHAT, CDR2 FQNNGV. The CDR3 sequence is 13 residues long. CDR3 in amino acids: CASSFEPPGEQYF. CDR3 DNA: TGTGCCAGCAGCTTCGAACCTCCGGGCGAGCAGTACTTC. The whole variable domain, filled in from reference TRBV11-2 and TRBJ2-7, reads EAGVAQSPRYKIIEKRQSVAFWCNPISGHATLYWYQQILGQGPKLLIQFQNNGVVDDSQLPKDRFSAERLKGVDSTLKIQPAKLEDSAVYLCASSFEPPGEQYFGPGTRLTVT.

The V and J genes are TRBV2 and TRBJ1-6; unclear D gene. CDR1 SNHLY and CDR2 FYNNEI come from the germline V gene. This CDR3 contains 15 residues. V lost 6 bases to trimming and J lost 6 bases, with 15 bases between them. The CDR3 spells CASSVEGLGNSPLHF. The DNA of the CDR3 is TGTGCCAGCAGCGTCGAGGGTCTGGGTAATTCACCCCTCCACTTT.

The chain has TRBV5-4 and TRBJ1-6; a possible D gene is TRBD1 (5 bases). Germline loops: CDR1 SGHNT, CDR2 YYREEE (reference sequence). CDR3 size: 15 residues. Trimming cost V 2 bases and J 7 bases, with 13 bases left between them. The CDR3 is CASSFQGVGNSPLHF. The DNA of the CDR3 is TGTGCCAGCAGCTTCCAGGGAGTCGGGAATTCACCCCTCCACTTT.